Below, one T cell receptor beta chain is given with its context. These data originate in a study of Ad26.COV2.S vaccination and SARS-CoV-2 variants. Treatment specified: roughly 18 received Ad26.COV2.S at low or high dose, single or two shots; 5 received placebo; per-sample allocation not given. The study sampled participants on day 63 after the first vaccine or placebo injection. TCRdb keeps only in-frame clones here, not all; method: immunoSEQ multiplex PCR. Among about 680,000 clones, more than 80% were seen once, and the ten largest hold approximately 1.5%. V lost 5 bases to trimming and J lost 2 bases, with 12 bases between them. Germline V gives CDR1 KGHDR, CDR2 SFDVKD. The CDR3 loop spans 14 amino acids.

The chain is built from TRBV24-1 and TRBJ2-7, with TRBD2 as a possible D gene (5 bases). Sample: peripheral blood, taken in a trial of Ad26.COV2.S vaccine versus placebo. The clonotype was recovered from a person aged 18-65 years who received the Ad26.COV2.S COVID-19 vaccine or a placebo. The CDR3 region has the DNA TGTGCCACCAGTGGTACCCTAGCTCCCTACGAGCAGTACTTC. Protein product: CATSGTLAPYEQYF.